This TCR beta chain was observed in a study of blood T cell repertoires in COVID-19. Study overall: The study drew acute and convalescent COVID-19 samples from the United States, Italy and Spain.

In the original processing: For nucleated cells, counts were estimated from reference gene primer amplification. Assay used: immunoSEQ multiplex PCR; TCRdb lists only in-frame clones, some missing. V and J calls and clone size are given by that table; D and trimming were obtained from the DNA. The table records about 210,000 clones, about nine tenths of them present only once. The CDR3 consists of 12 residues. Germline V gene sequence: CDR1 SGHVS, CDR2 FNYEAQ. V lost 4 bases and J lost 6, with 7 bases in between. The chain combines TRBV7-6 with TRBJ2-1; D ambiguous. Sequencing input: peripheral blood. The TCR sequence derives from a man in his forties or fifties with acute or convalescent COVID-19. CDR3 sequence (DNA): TGTGCCAGCAGCTCTAGTGTCAATGAGCAGTTCTTC. Residues: CASSSSVNEQFF. The complete variable domain, with remaining parts taken from reference TRBV7-6 and TRBJ2-1, reads GAGVSQSPRYKVTKRGQDVALRCDPISGHVSLYWYRQALGQGPEFLTYFNYEAQQDKSGLPNDRFSAERPEGSISTLTIQRTEQRDSAMYRCASSSSVNEQFFGPGTRLTVL.